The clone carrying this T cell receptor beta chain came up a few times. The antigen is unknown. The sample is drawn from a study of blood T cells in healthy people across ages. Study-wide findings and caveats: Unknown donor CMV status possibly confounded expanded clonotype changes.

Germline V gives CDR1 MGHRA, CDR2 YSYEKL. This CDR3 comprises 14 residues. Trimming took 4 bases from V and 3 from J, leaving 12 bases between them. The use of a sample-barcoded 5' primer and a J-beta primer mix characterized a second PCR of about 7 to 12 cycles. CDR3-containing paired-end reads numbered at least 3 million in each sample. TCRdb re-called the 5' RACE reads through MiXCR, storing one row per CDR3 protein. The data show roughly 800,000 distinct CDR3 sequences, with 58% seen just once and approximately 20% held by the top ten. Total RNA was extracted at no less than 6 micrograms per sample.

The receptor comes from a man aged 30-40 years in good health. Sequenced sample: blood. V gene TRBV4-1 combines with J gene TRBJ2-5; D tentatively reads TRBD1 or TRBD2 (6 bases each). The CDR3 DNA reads TGCGCCAGCAGCCCAGATAGGGGGGAAGAGACCCAGTACTTC. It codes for CASSPDRGEETQYF.